This T cell receptor beta chain was sequenced for a study of cytomegalovirus exposure and HLA in healthy donors. General study findings and limits: The study found most TCR sequences rare, yet found some public TCRs in many donors.

Amplification used 60 Vbeta primers and 13 Jbeta primers. Libraries were prepared by immunoSEQ multiplex PCR; TCRdb keeps only in-frame clonotypes and omits some of them. The sample has 80,000 or so clones; 60% to 70% are singletons. In the case of this clone: What it recognizes is unknown.

Sequenced: PBMCs. The TCR originated in a young man in good health and CMV-seropositive.

CDR3 coding DNA: TGTGCCAGCAGTGAAGGTTCCTCGGGGGGGCATGAGCAGTTCTTC. Amino acids: CASSEGSSGGHEQFF. The V gene is TRBV6-4, the J gene TRBJ2-1; 8 bases match TRBD2. Looked up from germline, CDR1 is MRHNA and CDR2 is SNTAGT. CDR3 size: 15 residues. With V trimmed by 3 bases and J by 8 bases, 9 bases remained unmatched.